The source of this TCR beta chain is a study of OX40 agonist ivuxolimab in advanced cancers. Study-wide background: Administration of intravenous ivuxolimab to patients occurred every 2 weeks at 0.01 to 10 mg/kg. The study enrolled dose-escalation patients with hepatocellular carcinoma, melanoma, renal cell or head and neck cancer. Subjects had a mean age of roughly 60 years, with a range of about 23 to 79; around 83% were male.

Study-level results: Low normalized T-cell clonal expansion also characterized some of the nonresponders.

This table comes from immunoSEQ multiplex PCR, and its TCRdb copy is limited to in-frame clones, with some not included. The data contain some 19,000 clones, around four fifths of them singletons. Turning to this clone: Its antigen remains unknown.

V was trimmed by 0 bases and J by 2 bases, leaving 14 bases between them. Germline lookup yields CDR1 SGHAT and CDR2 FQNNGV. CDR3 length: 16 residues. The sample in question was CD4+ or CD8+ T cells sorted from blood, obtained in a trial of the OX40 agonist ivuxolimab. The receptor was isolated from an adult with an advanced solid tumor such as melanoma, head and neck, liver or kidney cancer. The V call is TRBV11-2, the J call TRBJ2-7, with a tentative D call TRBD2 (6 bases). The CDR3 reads CASSLDLRETPYEQYF. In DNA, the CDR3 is TGTGCCAGCAGCTTAGATCTCCGGGAGACCCCCTACGAGCAGTACTTC.